Shown below are 25 T cell receptor beta chains from a single sample sequenced in a study of T cell responses to AZD1222 COVID-19 vaccine. TCRdb's table, derived via immunoSEQ multiplex PCR, lists solely in-frame clones and lacks some. Of some 120,000 clones detected, approximately 85% appear once; the ten largest clones hold roughly 4.3%. The sample consisted of peripheral blood, taken on day 0 of MenACWY control vaccination. The origin of the receptors is an adult in good health.

The gene calls are TRBV6-1 and TRBJ2-7; D call uncertain. This CDR3 contains 15 residues. The ends were cut back, 2 bases at V and 2 bases at J, with 13 bases in the middle. CDR1 and CDR2 (germline): MNHNS, SASEGT. The CDR3 spells CASSEWSLLPYEQYF. In DNA, the CDR3 is TGTGCCAGCAGTGAATGGTCTCTGTTACCCTACGAGCAGTACTTC.

This clone has a handful of counts. This chain uses TRBV5-8 with TRBJ1-5, with D unclear. Germline V lookup: CDR1 SGHTS, CDR2 YDEGEE. The CDR3 runs 14 residues. Trimming cost V 1 base and J 4 bases, with 9 bases left between them. Written as DNA, the CDR3 is TGTGCCAGCAGCTTGCTAAGTTGGAATCAGCCCCAGCATTTT. Translation gives CASSLLSWNQPQHF.

The chain has TRBV7-9 and TRBJ1-1; D gene uncertain. Germline V lookup: CDR1 SEHNR, CDR2 FQNEAQ (reference sequence). V lost 5 bases and J lost 6, with 10 bases in between. The CDR3 extends over 12 amino acids. The CDR3 coding sequence is TGTGCCAGCAGCAAGGACGGAGCTGAAGCTTTCTTT. This translates into CASSKDGAEAFF.

V is TRBV5-1 and J is TRBJ1-6; 8 bases are a match to TRBD1. After removal of 0 bases from V and 9 bases from J, the junction contained 11 bases not matched to a gene. Germline CDR1 and CDR2: SGHRS and YFSETQ. The CDR3 is made up of 17 amino acids. The CDR3 sequence: CASSLGGPGGAGSPLHF. The CDR3 bases are TGCGCCAGCAGCTTGGGAGGTCCAGGGGGCGCCGGTTCACCCCTCCACTTT.

The genes are TRBV5-4 and TRBJ1-2; 10 nucleotides align to TRBD1. This CDR3 is 13 amino acids long. Germline V gene data show CDR1 as SGHNT and CDR2 as YYREEE (reference sequence). The V segment lost 6 bases and the J segment 8 bases; nucleotides outside the gene matches: 7. The CDR3: CASTGTGVEGYTF. CDR3 nucleotides: TGTGCCAGCACCGGGACAGGGGTGGAGGGCTACACCTTC.

The chain uses TRBV10-3 and TRBJ2-7; 7 nucleotides match TRBD1. The CDR3 extends over 15 amino acids. The V gene end was trimmed by 8 bases and the J gene end by 5 bases; junction bases not matched to a gene: 15. Germline V lookup: CDR1 ENHRY, CDR2 SYGVKD. CDR3 region: CAISNPGGKSDEQYF. In DNA form, the CDR3 reads TGTGCCATCTCAAATCCAGGGGGTAAATCCGACGAGCAGTACTTC.

The V gene is TRBV2, the J gene TRBJ2-1; 7 nucleotides line up with TRBD2. This CDR3 is built from 16 residues. Germline V gene lookup returns CDR1 SNHLY and CDR2 FYNNEI. V trimming: 6 bases; J trimming: 1 base; junction bases outside the gene matches: 9. CDR3 DNA sequence: TGTGCCAGCAGGAGTATTCGGGAGGTATCCTACAATGAGCAGTTCTTC. Protein product: CASRSIREVSYNEQFF.

The chain carries TRBV28 and TRBJ1-4; D is possibly TRBD1 (5 bases). The germline V gene has CDR1 MDHEN and CDR2 SYDVKM. Trimming shortened V by 7 bases and J by 4 bases, and 22 bases separated the two germline ends. The CDR3 has 17 residues. CDR3 amino acids: CASNVGQGPSYNEKLFF. The CDR3 DNA is TGTGCCAGCAACGTCGGCCAGGGCCCATCCTATAATGAAAAACTGTTTTTT.

This chain joins TRBV5-1 and TRBJ2-5, with a possible D match to TRBD1 (6 bases). The length of the CDR3 is 14 residues. The ends were cut back, 4 bases at V and 4 bases at J, with 14 bases in the middle. Per germline, CDR1 SGHRS and CDR2 YFSETQ. The CDR3 loop is CASSPLGRGETQYF. The CDR3 coding sequence is TGCGCCAGCAGCCCGCTGGGCAGGGGAGAGACCCAGTACTTC.

The rearrangement joins TRBV2 to TRBJ2-7; D uncertain. Looked up from germline, CDR1 is SNHLY and CDR2 is FYNNEI. The ends were cut back, 3 bases at V and 7 bases at J, with 7 bases in the middle. The CDR3 has 11 residues. CDR3 coding DNA: TGTGCCAGCAGTGATGAGAGGGAGCAGTACTTC. This sequence encodes CASSDEREQYF.

The chain employs TRBV9 and TRBJ2-7; either TRBD1 or TRBD2 may supply D (5 bases each). Germline CDR1 reads SGDLS; CDR2 reads YYNGEE. The CDR3 has 16 residues. Trimming took off 4 bases at V and 1 base at J, with 18 bases between the two ends. CDR3 DNA: TGTGCCAGCAGCCCCAGGGAGCCTAGAGGTTCCTACGAGCAGTACTTC. Its translation: CASSPREPRGSYEQYF.

The CDR3 region is CASSLHFDSYNEQFF. DNA for the CDR3: TGTGCCAGCAGCCTCCACTTTGACTCCTACAATGAGCAGTTCTTC. This chain links TRBV7-2 with TRBJ2-1; D call uncertain. Trimming pared 5 bases from V and 0 bases from J, leaving 11 bases between. The CDR3 has 15 residues. From germline, CDR1 is SGHTA and CDR2 FQGNSA.

CDR3 region: CATSRGGEAVQQYF. CDR3 sequence (DNA): TGTGCCACCAGCAGAGGGGGAGAGGCAGTACAGCAGTACTTC. This chain uses TRBV15 with TRBJ2-7, with D perhaps TRBD2 (5 bases). The CDR3 length is 14 residues. With 1 base removed from V and 8 bases from J, the gap between germline ends came to 15 bases. Germline V gives CDR1 LNHNV, CDR2 YYDKDF (reference sequence).

The V call is TRBV6-5, the J call TRBJ1-2; D call uncertain. The CDR3 length is 13 residues. V shed 7 bases and J shed 0 bases, with 9 bases lying between them. Germline CDR1 reads MNHEY; CDR2 reads SVGAGI. CDR3 in DNA: TGTGCCAGCAAATTGTCAGCTAACTATGGCTACACCTTC. Residues: CASKLSANYGYTF.

The chain couples TRBV2 to TRBJ2-3; D is perhaps TRBD1 (6 bases). In germline, CDR1 is SNHLY, CDR2 FYNNEI. The V and J ends lost 5 bases and 0 bases respectively, with 18 bases between them. The CDR3 is made up of 17 amino acids. The CDR3 nucleotides are TGTGCCAGCAGTCGTAGTTATGGGGGCCATAGCACAGATACGCAGTATTTT. It translates to CASSRSYGGHSTDTQYF.

V gene TRBV29-1 combines with J gene TRBJ2-5, with 7 nucleotides matching TRBD1. J lost 2 bases, V lost 6 bases, and 6 bases had no gene match. CDR3 length: 13 residues. Germline CDR1 is SQVTM and CDR2 is ANQGSEA. The CDR3 DNA reads as TGCAGCGTGTACACAGGGGTTCAAGAGACCCAGTACTTC. Protein: CSVYTGVQETQYF.

J is TRBJ1-2 and V is TRBV2, with no clear D. Trimming removed 5 bases at V and 4 bases at J, with 11 bases between. The CDR3 loop spans 13 amino acids. Germline CDR1 SNHLY, CDR2 FYNNEI. The CDR3 coding sequence is TGTGCCAGCAGTTCGACACCATTCTATGGCTACACCTTC. Its protein is CASSSTPFYGYTF. Full variable domain (outside the CDR3, taken from reference TRBV2 and TRBJ1-2): EPEVTQTPSHQVTQMGQEVILRCVPISNHLYFYWYRQILGQKVEFLVSFYNNEISEKSEIFDDQFSVERPDGSNFTLKIRSTKLEDSAMYFCASSSTPFYGYTFGSGTRLTVV.

This sequence joins TRBV30 and TRBJ1-1, with 12 bases aligning to TRBD1. CDR3 length equals 19 residues. Trimming took 4 bases from V and 4 from J; bases not matched to a gene: 19. Germline CDR1 is GTSNPN and CDR2 is SVGIG (reference sequence). The CDR3 DNA follows: TGTGCCTGGATCGCGACCATCCGGGACAGGGGGCGTCTAGGCACTGAAGCTTTCTTT. Protein sequence: CAWIATIRDRGRLGTEAFF.

The chain carries TRBV30 and TRBJ1-1, with D hard to call. This CDR3 contains 18 residues. V gave up 0 bases and J gave up 0 bases, with 20 bases separating them. The germline gives CDR1 GTSNPN, CDR2 SVGIG (reference sequence). The chain's CDR3 is CAWSVRDGRFRVNTEAFF. The DNA for the CDR3 is TGTGCCTGGAGTGTACGTGATGGGAGGTTTAGGGTGAACACTGAAGCTTTCTTT.

V is TRBV4-1 and J is TRBJ2-1; 13 bases align to TRBD2. This CDR3 is built from 18 residues. After removal of 6 bases from V and 0 bases from J, the junction contained 8 bases not matched to a gene. Germline V gives CDR1 MGHRA, CDR2 YSYEKL. The CDR3 loop reads CASSLTGLAGSSYNEQFF. Written as DNA, the CDR3 is TGCGCCAGCAGTCTGACGGGACTAGCGGGGTCCTCCTACAATGAGCAGTTCTTC.

This sequence joins TRBV13 and TRBJ2-2, with D perhaps TRBD2 (7 bases). CDR1 is PRHDT and CDR2 is FYEKMQ in the germline V gene (reference sequence). Trimming removed 0 bases from V and 0 bases from J, with 14 bases in between. This CDR3 spans 18 amino acids. CDR3 region: CASSLGGGGTSNTGELFF. DNA for the CDR3: TGTGCCAGCAGCTTAGGTGGCGGGGGCACCTCGAACACCGGGGAGCTGTTTTTT.

This clone appeared once. The V call is TRBV19, the J call TRBJ2-3; TRBD1 might be the D (6 bases). The V and J ends lost 4 bases and 1 base respectively, with 6 bases between them. Germline V gene data show CDR1 as LNHDA and CDR2 as SQIVND (reference sequence). The CDR3 totals 13 residues. Here the CDR3 DNA reads TGTGCCAGTAGTAGACAGGGCACAGATACGCAGTATTTT. It translates to CASSRQGTDTQYF.

The table lists this clone with a few counts. The chain couples TRBV7-2 to TRBJ2-5; D may be TRBD1 (5 bases). Per the germline V gene, CDR1 is SGHTA and CDR2 is FQGNSA. This CDR3 is 19 amino acids long. V lost 5 bases and J 2 bases, leaving 27 bases between the germline ends. The DNA of the CDR3 is TGTGCCAGCAGCAGAACCAGGAATTCGGTATGGGGCCTACAAGAGACCCAGTACTTC. It yields the protein CASSRTRNSVWGLQETQYF. Full variable domain (remainder filled in from reference TRBV7-2 and TRBJ2-5): GAGVSQSPSNKVTEKGKDVELRCDPISGHTALYWYRQSLGQGLEFLIYFQGNSAPDKSGLPSDRFSAERTGGSVSTLTIQRTQQEDSAVYLCASSRTRNSVWGLQETQYFGPGTRLLVL.

CDR3: CASRYRQDTEAFF. CDR3 nucleotide sequence: TGTGCCAGCAGGTATAGACAGGACACTGAAGCTTTCTTT. The J gene is TRBJ1-1, the V gene TRBV11-2, with a tentative D call TRBD1 (6 bases). Per the germline V gene, CDR1 is SGHAT and CDR2 is FQNNGV. The germline V and J ends were trimmed by 6 bases and 3 bases, with 11 bases remaining between them. There are 13 residues in the CDR3.

The rearrangement joins TRBV5-6 to TRBJ1-5, with TRBD1 as a possible D gene (6 bases). The V gene lost 8 bases and the J gene lost 6 bases, with 18 bases spanning the gap. Germline V gene lookup returns CDR1 SGHDT and CDR2 YYEEEE. The CDR3 is 14 amino acids. The chain's CDR3 is CASTAQGIGQPQHF. The CDR3, as DNA: TGTGCCAGTACGGCTCAGGGGATCGGTCAGCCCCAGCATTTT. The complete variable domain, with remaining parts taken from reference TRBV5-6 and TRBJ1-5, reads DAGVTQSPTHLIKTRGQQVTLRCSPKSGHDTVSWYQQALGQGPQFIFQYYEEEERQRGNFPDRFSGHQFPNYSSELNVNALLLGDSALYLCASTAQGIGQPQHFGDGTRLSIL.